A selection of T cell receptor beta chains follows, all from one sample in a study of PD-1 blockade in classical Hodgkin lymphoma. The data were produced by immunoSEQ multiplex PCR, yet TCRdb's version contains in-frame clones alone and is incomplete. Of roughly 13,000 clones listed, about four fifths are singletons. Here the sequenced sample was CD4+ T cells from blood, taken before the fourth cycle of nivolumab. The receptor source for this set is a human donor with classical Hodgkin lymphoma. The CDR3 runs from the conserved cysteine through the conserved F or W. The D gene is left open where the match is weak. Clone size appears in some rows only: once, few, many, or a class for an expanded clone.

CDR3: CASSWLSGANVLTF; DNA: TGTGCCAGCAGTTGGCTGTCCGGGGCCAACGTCCTGACTTTC; V: TRBV27; size: .; J: TRBJ2-6; D: .
CDR3: CAISEYDTEAFF; DNA: TGTGCCATCAGTGAGTATGACACTGAAGCTTTCTTT; V: TRBV10-3; size: .; J: TRBJ1-1; D: .
CDR3: CASSQTLTGGSSYNEQFF; DNA: TGCGCCAGCAGCCAGACCCTGACCGGCGGCAGCTCCTACAATGAGCAGTTCTTC; V: TRBV4-3; size: .; J: TRBJ2-1; D: .
CDR3: CASSSPKDSFSYEQYF; DNA: TGTGCCAGTAGTTCTCCAAAGGACTCTTTCTCCTACGAGCAGTACTTC; V: TRBV19; size: .; J: TRBJ2-7; D: .
CDR3: CASSLGQSLLF; DNA: TGTGCCAGCAGCTTAGGGCAGTCCTTACTTTTT; V: TRBV7-8; size: .; J: TRBJ2-7; D: .
CDR3: CASSPGTFINQPQHF; DNA: TGTGCCAGCAGCCCCGGGACTTTCATTAATCAGCCCCAGCATTTT; V: TRBV6-5; size: .; J: TRBJ1-5; D: .
CDR3: CAITRTGPGNTIYF; DNA: TGTGCCATCACCAGAACAGGCCCTGGAAACACCATATATTTT; V: TRBV10-3; size: .; J: TRBJ1-3; D: .
CDR3: CASSRPRANVLTF; DNA: TGTGCCAGCAGTCGGCCAAGGGCCAACGTCCTGACTTTC; V: TRBV19; size: .; J: TRBJ2-6; D: .
CDR3: CASSISGIADTQYF; DNA: TGTGCCAGCAGTATTAGCGGGATCGCAGATACGCAGTATTTT; V: TRBV2; size: .; J: TRBJ2-3; D: TRBD2
CDR3: CASSDLGQPNEKLFF; DNA: TGTGCCAGCAGTGACCTCGGACAGCCTAATGAAAAACTGTTTTTT; V: TRBV2; size: .; J: TRBJ1-4; D: .
CDR3: CASSQDSYTEAFF; DNA: TGCGCCAGCAGCCAAGACAGTTACACTGAAGCTTTCTTT; V: TRBV4-3; size: .; J: TRBJ1-1; D: .
CDR3: CASSTGGFQGIEQYF; DNA: TGTGCCAGCAGCACGGGGGGATTTCAAGGAATCGAGCAGTACTTC; V: TRBV6-6; size: .; J: TRBJ2-7; D: TRBD2
CDR3: CASSSAGRDTGELFF; DNA: TGCGCCAGCAGCTCAGCGGGGAGGGACACCGGGGAGCTGTTTTTT; V: TRBV5-1; size: .; J: TRBJ2-2; D: TRBD2
CDR3: CASSSPRRQGIYEQYF; DNA: TGTGCCAGCAGTTCCCCCCGCCGACAGGGGATCTACGAGCAGTACTTC; V: TRBV5-4; size: .; J: TRBJ2-7; D: TRBD1
CDR3: CSAKRGAGEKLFF; DNA: TGCAGCGCAAAAAGGGGGGCGGGTGAAAAACTGTTTTTT; V: TRBV29-1; size: .; J: TRBJ1-4; D: .
CDR3: CASSTPTGAVSSDGYTF; DNA: TGTGCCAGCAGTACCCCGACAGGGGCCGTCTCATCGGATGGCTACACCTTC; V: TRBV28; size: .; J: TRBJ1-2; D: TRBD1
CDR3: CASRVGAGGELFF; DNA: TGTGCCAGCAGGGTAGGGGCTGGCGGGGAGCTGTTTTTT; V: TRBV9; size: .; J: TRBJ2-2; D: .
CDR3: CASSSFAGIYNSPLHF; DNA: TGTGCCAGCAGCTCCTTCGCAGGCATCTATAATTCACCCCTCCACTTT; V: TRBV7-9; size: .; J: TRBJ1-6; D: .
CDR3: CASSVDRRAADTQYF; DNA: TGTGCCAGCAGCGTAGATCGGAGGGCTGCAGATACGCAGTATTTT; V: TRBV9; size: .; J: TRBJ2-3; D: .
CDR3: CASSLAEERPNEQFF; DNA: TGTGCCAGCAGCTTGGCCGAGGAGCGGCCCAATGAGCAGTTCTTC; V: TRBV5-6; size: .; J: TRBJ2-1; D: .
CDR3: CASSQDRNYGYTF; DNA: TGCGCCAGCAGCCAAGACAGAAACTATGGCTACACCTTC; V: TRBV4-3; size: .; J: TRBJ1-2; D: .
CDR3: CASSLGLAYGELFF; DNA: TGCGCCAGCAGCTTAGGACTAGCGTACGGGGAGCTGTTTTTT; V: TRBV5-1; size: once; J: TRBJ2-2; D: TRBD2
CDR3: CASSLLMNYEQYF; DNA: TGCGCCAGCAGCCTACTCATGAACTACGAGCAGTACTTC; V: TRBV5-1; size: .; J: TRBJ2-7; D: .
CDR3: CASSPRGGTEAFF; DNA: TGTGCCAGTAGTCCGCGGGGAGGGACTGAAGCTTTCTTT; V: TRBV19; size: .; J: TRBJ1-1; D: .
CDR3: CASSGEQVNQPQHF; DNA: TGTGCCAGCAGTGGAGAACAGGTCAATCAGCCCCAGCATTTT; V: TRBV2; size: .; J: TRBJ1-5; D: .
CDR3: CASSLEGRRNTQYF; DNA: TGTGCCAGCAGCTTGGAGGGCCGCCGAAATACGCAGTATTTT; V: TRBV5-4; size: .; J: TRBJ2-3; D: .
CDR3: CASSLGSAPDQPQHF; DNA: TGTGCCAGCAGCTTGGGCAGCGCGCCTGATCAGCCCCAGCATTTT; V: TRBV7-6; size: .; J: TRBJ1-5; D: .